Listed below are T cell receptor beta chains from one sample, sequenced in a study of blood T cell repertoires in COVID-19. This table comes from immunoSEQ multiplex PCR, and its TCRdb copy is limited to in-frame clones, with some not included. The sample includes some 130,000 clones, around 83% seen only once; the top ten take about 20%. Sequencing was performed on PBMCs or T cells enriched from blood (not recorded which). These receptor sequences come from a man younger than 40 who had recovered from COVID-19. The CDR3 runs from the conserved cysteine through the conserved F or W. Expanded clones are given a class, and other clones once, few, many or no size at all.

abundance	len	j_gene	v_gene	CDR3aa
-	14	TRBJ1-2	TRBV27	CASSYGQGAPGYTF
-	15	TRBJ2-7	TRBV9	CASSVGQESSYEQYF
-	16	TRBJ1-4	TRBV25-1	CASSPGQIWANEKLFF
-	15	TRBJ1-3	TRBV20-1	CSASLGTGSGNTIYF
-	15	TRBJ2-1	TRBV6-4	CASSDSGGAGAEQFF
-	16	TRBJ2-5	TRBV10-3	CAISELTSGDQETQYF
few	15	TRBJ2-5	TRBV6-5	CASSYTSGGAETQYF
few	15	TRBJ2-1	TRBV24-1	CATSDNSGSPSEQFF
-	13	TRBJ2-2	TRBV4-1	CASSRQGAGELFF
-	15	TRBJ2-7	TRBV4-1	CASSQEGGSTYEQYF
-	15	TRBJ1-6	TRBV27	CASSLGTGTNSPLHF
once	12	TRBJ1-1	TRBV27	CASSSPGHQAFF
-	16	TRBJ2-7	TRBV5-4	CASSLDTSGISYEQYF
-	14	TRBJ2-7	TRBV19	CASTATSGSYEQYF
-	12	TRBJ1-5	TRBV27	CASSSPKQPQHF
-	18	TRBJ1-5	TRBV10-1	CASIRDGERDRGHQPQHF
-	16	TRBJ2-1	TRBV10-3	CAIRNRGLVSDNEQFF
-	12	TRBJ2-7	TRBV25-1	CASSEFGSEQYF
-	13	TRBJ2-3	TRBV29-1	CSVGTSGKDTQYF
once	15	TRBJ2-1	TRBV9	CASSAKGTGGYEQFF
-	16	TRBJ1-5	TRBV11-3	CASSLPDRKSNQPQHF
-	15	TRBJ2-1	TRBV9	CASSVQRDSYNEQFF
once	15	TRBJ2-2	TRBV9	CASSETGFGTGELFF
once	14	TRBJ1-1	TRBV2	CASSVAGATTEAFF